One sample yielded the 15 T cell receptor beta chains listed below, sequenced in a study of vaccination and CD4 T cells after COVID-19. Sequencing of cultured CD4+ T cell DNA used the Oncomine TCR Beta short-read assay. TCRdb re-analysed the PCR reads in MiXCR, keeping a single row per CDR3 protein. The sample consists of around 17,000 distinct CDR3 sequences, 35% of them appearing once. For these TCRs, the target antigens are not known. The treatment denotes: roughly nine-day PBMC culture with coronavirus spike peptide pools or control peptides (ViraFEST assay). The sequenced sample was cultured CD4+ T cells from blood. The source of these receptors is a human donor with COVID-19.

The chain links TRBV7-3 to TRBJ2-1, with 9 nucleotides matching TRBD2. This CDR3 is 14 amino acids long. CDR1 is SGHTA, CDR2 FQGTGA, per germline. J lost 5 bases, V lost 8 bases, and 7 bases had no gene match. The CDR3 is CASAGGGRNNEQFF. Written as DNA, the CDR3 is TGTGCCAGCGCGGGGGGGGGCCGTAACAATGAGCAGTTCTTC.

The chain's CDR3 is CASREGQGRYEQYF. The DNA of the CDR3 is TGTGCCAGCAGAGAGGGACAGGGTCGCTACGAGCAGTACTTC. This sequence joins TRBV2 and TRBJ2-7; 9 bases line up with TRBD1. Germline trimming cut 6 bases from V and 3 bases from J; bases unmatched to any gene: 6. The CDR3 spans 14 residues. CDR1 is SNHLY and CDR2 is FYNNEI in the germline V gene.

This chain connects TRBV5-4 to TRBJ2-1, with TRBD2 matching over 11 bases. V shed 6 bases and J 7 bases; nucleotides not matched to a gene: 9. CDR3 length: 15 residues. Looked up from germline, CDR1 is SGHNT and CDR2 is YYREEE (reference sequence). CDR3 protein: CASTIAGGRRNEQFF. CDR3 in DNA: TGTGCCAGCACCATAGCGGGGGGGCGTCGAAATGAGCAGTTCTTC.

This chain links TRBV12-3 or TRBV12-4 with TRBJ2-3; 14 positions match TRBD2. V gave up 3 bases and J gave up 2 bases; unmatched junction bases: 4. The CDR3 totals 17 residues. The CDR3, as DNA: TGTGCCAGCAGTTTCCCGACTAGCGGGGGGGCCACAGATACGCAGTATTTT. It yields the protein CASSFPTSGGATDTQYF.

By frequency in the sample, this clonotype is medium-sized. V is TRBV12-3 or TRBV12-4 and J is TRBJ1-5; D possibly corresponds to TRBD1 (6 bases). The CDR3 is made up of 14 amino acids. Trimming left V 6 bases short and J 7 bases short, with 16 bases between. CDR3 bases: TGTGCCAGCAGGTCAACAGGGAGATCCCAGCCCCAGCATTTT. Protein sequence: CASRSTGRSQPQHF.

J is TRBJ1-5 and V is TRBV12-3 or TRBV12-4, with D unresolved. The length of the CDR3 is 12 residues. Trimming shortened V by 6 bases and J by 7 bases, and 10 bases separated the two germline ends. CDR3 sequence reads: CASSPPRQPQHF. The CDR3 nucleotides read TGTGCCAGCAGCCCCCCCCGGCAGCCCCAGCATTTT.

The genes are TRBV27 and TRBJ1-2; 7 positions match TRBD1. This CDR3 is 15 amino acids long. V gave up 5 bases and J gave up 4 bases; unmatched junction bases: 10. Per the germline V gene, CDR1 is MNHEY and CDR2 is SMNVEV (reference sequence). In DNA form, the CDR3 reads TGTGCCAGCAGTCCCTCTCAGGGGGAGGGCTATGGCTACACCTTC. This encodes CASSPSQGEGYGYTF.

The chain employs TRBV7-6 and TRBJ2-3; D gene ambiguous. Looked up from germline, CDR1 is SGHVS and CDR2 is FNYEAQ. The CDR3 sequence is 15 residues long. The ends were cut back, 1 base at V and 2 bases at J, with 10 bases in the middle. The CDR3 region has the DNA TGTGCCAGCAGCTTAGACCCGCACCCCACAGATACGCAGTATTTT. Protein: CASSLDPHPTDTQYF.

The chain is built from TRBV20-1 and TRBJ2-3, with no clear D. Germline CDR1 DFQATT, CDR2 SNEGSKA (reference sequence). V was cut by 0 bases and J by 5 bases, with 15 bases left in between. There are 15 residues in the CDR3. CDR3 sequence: CSARDHDRSGDTQYF. In DNA, the CDR3 is TGCAGTGCTAGAGATCACGACCGGTCAGGAGATACGCAGTATTTT.

This rearrangement joins TRBV18 to TRBJ2-3; 8 bases are shared with TRBD2. Unmatched junction bases numbered 10, after V lost 6 bases and J lost 5 bases. Germline V gives CDR1 KGHSH, CDR2 LQKENI. This CDR3 has 15 amino acids. CDR3 DNA: TGTGCCAGCTCCCGGTATACTGCGGGGGGAGATACGCAGTATTTT. Amino acids: CASSRYTAGGDTQYF.

This clonotype was detected only a few times. The chain uses TRBV19 and TRBJ1-5; D gene unclear. Germline V gene lookup returns CDR1 LNHDA and CDR2 SQIVND (reference sequence). The ends were cut back, 4 bases at V and 4 bases at J, with 11 bases in the middle. The length of the CDR3 is 14 residues. The DNA for the CDR3 is TGTGCCAGTAGTACTAGACCGATTAATCAGCCCCAGCATTTT. It translates to CASSTRPINQPQHF.

In its sample, this clonotype was seen a few times. The chain has TRBV28 and TRBJ2-3; TRBD2 matches 7 bases. V shed 5 bases, J shed 0 bases, and the junction held 5 bases outside the gene matches. The CDR3 spans 15 residues. The germline V gene has CDR1 MDHEN and CDR2 SYDVKM. CDR3 bases: TGTGCCAGCAGTACCCCGGGGGGTAGCACAGATACGCAGTATTTT. As protein: CASSTPGGSTDTQYF.

In its sample, this clonotype is medium-sized. The V call is TRBV10-3, the J call TRBJ1-2, with 8 bases aligning to TRBD1. The V gene's germline CDR1 is ENHRY and CDR2 SYGVKD. This CDR3 has 17 residues. Trimming cost V 4 bases and J 3 bases; bases outside gene matches: 13. CDR3 in amino acids: CAISGRTGHQGDYGYTF. The CDR3 DNA follows: TGTGCCATCAGTGGGAGGACAGGGCATCAGGGCGACTATGGCTACACCTTC.

The V gene is TRBV4-3, the J gene TRBJ2-1; 10 nucleotides agree with TRBD2. Germline values: CDR1 LGHNA, CDR2 YSLEER. With V trimmed by 3 bases and J by 3 bases, 2 bases remained unmatched. The CDR3 is 15 amino acids. The CDR3 DNA is TGCGCCAGCAGCCATCTAGCGGGGGACTACAATGAGCAGTTCTTC. Protein product: CASSHLAGDYNEQFF.

A few counts support this clonotype. The V and J genes are TRBV2 and TRBJ1-5; maybe TRBD1 (5 bases). CDR3 size: 14 residues. CDR1 SNHLY and CDR2 FYNNEI come from the germline V gene. The ends were cut back, 4 bases at V and 2 bases at J, with 9 bases in the middle. The CDR3 spells CASSGGWGNQPQHF. The DNA of the CDR3 is TGTGCCAGCAGTGGGGGGTGGGGCAATCAGCCCCAGCATTTT.